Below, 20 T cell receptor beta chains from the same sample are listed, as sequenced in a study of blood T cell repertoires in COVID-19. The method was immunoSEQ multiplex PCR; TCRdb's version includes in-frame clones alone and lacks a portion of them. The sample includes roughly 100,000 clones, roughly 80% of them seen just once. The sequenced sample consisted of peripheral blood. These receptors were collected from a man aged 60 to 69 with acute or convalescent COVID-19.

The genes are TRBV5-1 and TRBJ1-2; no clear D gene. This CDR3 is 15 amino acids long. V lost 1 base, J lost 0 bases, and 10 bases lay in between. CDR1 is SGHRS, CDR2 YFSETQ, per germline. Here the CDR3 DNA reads TGCGCCAGCAGCTTGACAGTACATTCTAACTATGGCTACACCTTC. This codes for CASSLTVHSNYGYTF.

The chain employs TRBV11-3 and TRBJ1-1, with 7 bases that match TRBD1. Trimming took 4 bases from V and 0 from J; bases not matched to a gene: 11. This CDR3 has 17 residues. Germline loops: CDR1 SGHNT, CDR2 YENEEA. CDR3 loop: CASSYGTVRRMNTEAFF. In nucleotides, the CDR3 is TGTGCCAGCAGCTATGGGACAGTCCGGAGGATGAACACTGAAGCTTTCTTT.

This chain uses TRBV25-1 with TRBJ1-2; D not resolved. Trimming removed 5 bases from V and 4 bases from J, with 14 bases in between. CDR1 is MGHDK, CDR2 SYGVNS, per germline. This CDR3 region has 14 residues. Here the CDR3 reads CASSPLAALYGYTF. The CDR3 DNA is TGTGCCAGCAGTCCCCTCGCGGCTCTCTATGGCTACACCTTC.

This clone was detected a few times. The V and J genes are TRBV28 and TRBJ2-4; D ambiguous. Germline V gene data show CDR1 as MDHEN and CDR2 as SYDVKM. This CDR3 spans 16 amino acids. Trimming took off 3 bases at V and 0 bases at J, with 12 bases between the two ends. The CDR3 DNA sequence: TGTGCCAGCAGTTTGCACCCGAACTTAGCCAAAAACATTCAGTACTTC. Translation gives CASSLHPNLAKNIQYF.

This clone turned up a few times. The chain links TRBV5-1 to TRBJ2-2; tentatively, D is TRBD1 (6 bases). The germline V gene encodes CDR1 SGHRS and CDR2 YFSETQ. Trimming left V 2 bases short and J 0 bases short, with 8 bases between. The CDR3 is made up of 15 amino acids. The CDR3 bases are TGCGCCAGCAGCTTAGGACAGACGAACACCGGGGAGCTGTTTTTT. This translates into CASSLGQTNTGELFF.

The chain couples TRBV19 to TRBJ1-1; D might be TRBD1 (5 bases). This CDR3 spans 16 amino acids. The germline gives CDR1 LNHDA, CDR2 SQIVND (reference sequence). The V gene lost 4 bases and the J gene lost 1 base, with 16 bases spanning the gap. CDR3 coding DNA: TGTGCCAGTAGTACTAACTACAGGAGATCGAACACTGAAGCTTTCTTT. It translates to CASSTNYRRSNTEAFF.

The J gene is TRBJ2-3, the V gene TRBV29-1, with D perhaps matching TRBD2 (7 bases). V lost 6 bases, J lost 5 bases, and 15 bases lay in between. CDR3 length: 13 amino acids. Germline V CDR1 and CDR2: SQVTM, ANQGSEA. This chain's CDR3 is CSVGGAHIDTQYF. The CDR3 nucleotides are TGCAGCGTAGGGGGGGCGCATATAGATACGCAGTATTTT.

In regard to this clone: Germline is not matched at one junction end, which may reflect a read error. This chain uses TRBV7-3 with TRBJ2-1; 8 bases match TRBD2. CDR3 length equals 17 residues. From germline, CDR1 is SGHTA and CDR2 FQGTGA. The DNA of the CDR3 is TGTGCCAGCAGCCTAACCCCACTAGCGGCCTCCTACAATGAGCAGTTCTTC. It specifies CASSLTPLAASYNEQFF.

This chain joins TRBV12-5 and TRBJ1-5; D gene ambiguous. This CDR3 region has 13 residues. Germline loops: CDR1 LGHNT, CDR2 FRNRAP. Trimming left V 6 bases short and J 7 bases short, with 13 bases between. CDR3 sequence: CASGPTIGQPQHF. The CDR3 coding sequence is TGTGCTAGTGGGCCTACGATCGGGCAGCCCCAGCATTTT. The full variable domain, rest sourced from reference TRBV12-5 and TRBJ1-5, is DARVTQTPRHKVTEMGQEVTMRCQPILGHNTVFWYRQTMMQGLELLAYFRNRAPLDDSGMPKDRFSAEMPDATLATLKIQPSEPRDSAVYFCASGPTIGQPQHFGDGTRLSIL.

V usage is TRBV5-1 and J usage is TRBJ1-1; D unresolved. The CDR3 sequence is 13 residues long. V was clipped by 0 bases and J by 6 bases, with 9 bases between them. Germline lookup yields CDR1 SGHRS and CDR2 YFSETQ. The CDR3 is CASSLARGPEAFF. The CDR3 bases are TGCGCCAGCAGCTTGGCCCGGGGTCCTGAAGCTTTCTTT. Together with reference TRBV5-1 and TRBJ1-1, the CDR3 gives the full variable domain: KAGVTQTPRYLIKTRGQQVTLSCSPISGHRSVSWYQQTPGQGLQFLFEYFSETQRNKGNFPGRFSGRQFSNSRSEMNVSTLELGDSALYLCASSLARGPEAFFGQGTRLTVV.

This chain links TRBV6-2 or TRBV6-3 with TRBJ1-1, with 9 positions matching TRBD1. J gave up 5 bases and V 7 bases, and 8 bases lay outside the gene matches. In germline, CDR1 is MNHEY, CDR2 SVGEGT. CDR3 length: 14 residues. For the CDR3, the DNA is TGTGCCAGCACCCCCCGGACAGGGGATACTGAAGCTTTCTTT. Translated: CASTPRTGDTEAFF.

CDR3 in amino acids: CASSQEWTGDEQYF. CDR3 bases: TGTGCCAGCAGCCAAGAATGGACAGGGGACGAGCAGTACTTC. The rearrangement links TRBV3-1 (or the pseudogene TRBV3-2) to TRBJ2-7; the match to TRBD1 covers 9 bases. This CDR3 comprises 14 residues. J was trimmed by 5 bases and V by 0 bases; bases with no gene match: 2. Germline CDR1 LGHDT, CDR2 YNNKEL (reference sequence).

The CDR3 region is CASSPLLAGVVGELFF. The DNA of the CDR3 is TGTGCCAGTAGTCCTTTACTAGCGGGAGTGGTCGGGGAGCTGTTTTTT. V usage is TRBV19 and J usage is TRBJ2-2, with 11 bases fitting TRBD2. V trimming: 5 bases; J trimming: 7 bases; junction bases outside the gene matches: 9. The CDR3 extends over 16 amino acids. Germline V lookup: CDR1 LNHDA, CDR2 SQIVND (reference sequence).

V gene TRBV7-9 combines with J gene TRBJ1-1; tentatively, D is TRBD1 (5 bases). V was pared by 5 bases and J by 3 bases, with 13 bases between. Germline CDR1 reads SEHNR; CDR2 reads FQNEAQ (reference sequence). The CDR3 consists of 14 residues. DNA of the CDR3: TGTGCCAGCAGCCCCCGGGACTGGTACACTGAAGCTTTCTTT. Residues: CASSPRDWYTEAFF. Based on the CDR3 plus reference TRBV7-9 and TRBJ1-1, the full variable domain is DTGVSQNPRHKITKRGQNVTFRCDPISEHNRLYWYRQTLGQGPEFLTYFQNEAQLEKSRLLSDRFSAERPKGSFSTLEIQRTEQGDSAMYLCASSPRDWYTEAFFGQGTRLTVV.

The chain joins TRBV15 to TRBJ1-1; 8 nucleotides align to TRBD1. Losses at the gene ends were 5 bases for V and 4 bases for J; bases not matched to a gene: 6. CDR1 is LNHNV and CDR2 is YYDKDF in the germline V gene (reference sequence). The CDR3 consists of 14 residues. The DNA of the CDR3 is TGTGCCACCAGCCTTCTCACAGGGGGCACTGAAGCTTTCTTT. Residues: CATSLLTGGTEAFF.

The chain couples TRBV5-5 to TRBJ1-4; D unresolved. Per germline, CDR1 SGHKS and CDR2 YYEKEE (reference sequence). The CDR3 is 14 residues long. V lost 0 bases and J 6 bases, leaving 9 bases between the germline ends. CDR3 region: CASSLGQVDEKLFF. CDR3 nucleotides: TGTGCCAGCAGCTTGGGTCAGGTCGATGAAAAACTGTTTTTT.

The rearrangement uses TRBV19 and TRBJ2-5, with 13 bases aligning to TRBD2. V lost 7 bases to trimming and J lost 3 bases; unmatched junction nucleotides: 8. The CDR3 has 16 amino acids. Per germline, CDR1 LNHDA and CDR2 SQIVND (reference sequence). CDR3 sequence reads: CASTAAGTSGKETQYF. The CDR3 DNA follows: TGTGCCAGTACCGCCGCCGGGACTAGCGGGAAAGAGACCCAGTACTTC.

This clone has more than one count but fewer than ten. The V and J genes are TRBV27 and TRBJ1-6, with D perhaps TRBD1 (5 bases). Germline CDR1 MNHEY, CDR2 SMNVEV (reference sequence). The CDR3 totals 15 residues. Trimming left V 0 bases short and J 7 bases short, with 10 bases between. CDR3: CASSLSYRYNSPLHF. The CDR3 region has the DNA TGTGCCAGCAGTTTATCGTACAGGTACAATTCACCCCTCCACTTT.

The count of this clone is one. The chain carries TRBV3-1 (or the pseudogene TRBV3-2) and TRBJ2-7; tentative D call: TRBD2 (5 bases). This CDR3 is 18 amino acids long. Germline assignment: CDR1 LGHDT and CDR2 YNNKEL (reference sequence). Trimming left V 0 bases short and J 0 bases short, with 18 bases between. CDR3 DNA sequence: TGTGCCAGCAGCCAAGATTTTGCGGCGGGCCCTATCTCCTACGAGCAGTACTTC. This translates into CASSQDFAAGPISYEQYF.

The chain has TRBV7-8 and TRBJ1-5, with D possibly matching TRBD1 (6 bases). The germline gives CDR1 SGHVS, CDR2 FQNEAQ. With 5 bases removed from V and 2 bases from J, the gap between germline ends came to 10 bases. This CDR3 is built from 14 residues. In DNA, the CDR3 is TGTGCCAGCAGCCGGGGGCAGGGCAATCAGCCCCAGCATTTT. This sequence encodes CASSRGQGNQPQHF.